Following are 15 T cell receptor beta chains from one sample sequenced in a study of blood T cell repertoires in COVID-19 (dated by TCRdb to 2018 to 2021). Receptors were amplified or captured by the immunoSEQ multiplex PCR assay. TCRdb retrieved this table from immuneACCESS and kept in-frame rearrangements only. Not all clones are present; in checked studies, unresolved V genes account for under half, and no reason is known for the remainder. The sample yields roughly 150,000 clones; more than 80% were counted once. Of the sample, around 4.5% is held by the ten largest clones. The sequenced sample was PBMCs or T cells enriched from blood (not recorded which). These receptor sequences come from a man aged 45 to 65 who had recovered from COVID-19.

V is TRBV14 and J is TRBJ1-1; D ambiguous. The CDR3 runs to 14 residues. In germline, CDR1 is SGHDN, CDR2 FVKESK. V lost 1 base to trimming and J lost 4 bases, with 10 bases between them. In DNA, the CDR3 is TGTGCCAGCAGCCAAGGGGGAGGAGGCACTGAAGCTTTCTTT. Translated, it gives CASSQGGGGTEAFF. Full variable domain (rest looked up from reference TRBV14 and TRBJ1-1): EAGVTQFPSHSVIEKGQTVTLRCDPISGHDNLYWYRRVMGKEIKFLLHFVKESKQDESGMPNNRFLAERTGGTYSTLKVQPAELEDSGVYFCASSQGGGGTEAFFGQGTRLTVV.

The rearrangement joins TRBV4-3 to TRBJ2-5; possible D gene TRBD2, 6 bases. CDR1 is LGHNA, CDR2 YSLEER, per germline. Between the trimmed V and J ends, which lost 5 bases and 5 bases, there was a span of 12 bases. The CDR3 contains 13 residues. DNA for the CDR3: TGCGCCAGCAGCTTCCGCGGGGAGGAGACCCAGTACTTC. Its translation is CASSFRGEETQYF.

This chain joins TRBV5-4 and TRBJ2-1; 7 positions agree with TRBD2. This CDR3 contains 16 residues. Germline lookup yields CDR1 SGHNT and CDR2 YYREEE (reference sequence). V gave up 3 bases and J gave up 2 bases; unmatched junction bases: 8. The CDR3 is CASSSPSTSPYNEQFF. The CDR3, as DNA: TGTGCCAGCAGCTCCCCTTCGACTAGCCCCTACAATGAGCAGTTCTTC.

The chain recombines TRBV12-3 or TRBV12-4 with TRBJ1-1, with unresolved D. The CDR3 extends over 12 amino acids. Trimming removed 5 bases from V and 1 base from J, with 5 bases in between. The CDR3 region is CASSEKNTEAFF. The CDR3 coding sequence is TGTGCCAGCAGTGAGAAGAACACTGAAGCTTTCTTT.

J is TRBJ2-7 and V is TRBV3-1 (or the pseudogene TRBV3-2); 9 bases line up with TRBD2. Per the germline V gene, CDR1 is LGHDT and CDR2 is YNNKEL (reference sequence). The CDR3 contains 15 residues. V lost 4 bases, J lost 5 bases, and 9 bases stayed unmatched. The CDR3: CASSPRTSVTHEQYF. The CDR3 DNA sequence: TGTGCCAGCAGCCCCAGGACTAGCGTTACCCACGAGCAGTACTTC.

The chain joins TRBV4-1 to TRBJ1-4; 7 bases are shared with TRBD1. With V trimmed by 0 bases and J by 4 bases, 14 bases remained unmatched. The CDR3 covers 19 residues. CDR1 MGHRA and CDR2 YSYEKL come from the germline V gene. CDR3 DNA: TGCGCCAGCAGCCAAGAGGTTCTAGGTGGGGGACAGAATAATGAAAAACTGTTTTTT. Translated: CASSQEVLGGGQNNEKLFF.

This chain uses TRBV21-1 with TRBJ1-2; the table assigns TRBD1, which was not confirmed against the DNA. TRBV21-1 is annotated as a pseudogene. This CDR3 contains 16 residues. The CDR3 spells CASPRDRGLPNYGYTF. In DNA, the CDR3 is TGTGCCAGCCCACGGGACAGGGGGTTACCTAACTATGGCTACACCTTC.

Only a few counts were recorded for this clone. The chain recombines TRBV7-2 with TRBJ1-2; possible D gene TRBD1, 6 bases. V lost 5 bases, J lost 7 bases, and 20 bases lay in between. CDR1 SGHTA and CDR2 FQGNSA come from the germline V gene. The CDR3 spans 15 residues. CDR3 in DNA: TGTGCCAGCAGCCCAGGGGTCGGACCAACGTTTGGCTACACCTTC. It is translated as CASSPGVGPTFGYTF. The whole variable domain, remainder taken from reference TRBV7-2 and TRBJ1-2, is GAGVSQSPSNKVTEKGKDVELRCDPISGHTALYWYRQSLGQGLEFLIYFQGNSAPDKSGLPSDRFSAERTGGSVSTLTIQRTQQEDSAVYLCASSPGVGPTFGYTFGSGTRLTVV.

The chain uses TRBV6-2 or TRBV6-3 and TRBJ1-6; D may be TRBD1 (5 bases). This CDR3 region has 14 residues. The germline V gene encodes CDR1 MNHEY and CDR2 SVGEGT. V was pared by 2 bases and J by 8 bases, with 10 bases between. As DNA, the CDR3 is TGTGCCAGCAGTTACGGGGCAGCCTATTCACCCCTCCACTTT. Its protein is CASSYGAAYSPLHF.

V usage is TRBV19 and J usage is TRBJ2-6; D is uncertain. With 3 bases removed from V and 0 bases from J, the gap between germline ends came to 6 bases. This CDR3 has 15 amino acids. CDR1 and CDR2 from the germline V gene are LNHDA and SQIVND (reference sequence). In DNA form, the CDR3 reads TGTGCCAGTAGTATCCTGAGCTCTGGGGCCAACGTCCTGACTTTC. Translated, it gives CASSILSSGANVLTF.

Of note for this clone: Other DNA sequences of this sample code for an identical CDR3. The chain has TRBV7-2 and TRBJ1-2, with 11 bases lining up with TRBD1. V was pared by 3 bases and J by 0 bases, with 0 bases of the junction left unmatched. The CDR3 runs 15 residues. In germline, CDR1 is SGHTA, CDR2 FQGNSA. This CDR3 is CASSLGQGANYGYTF. CDR3 nucleotide sequence: TGTGCCAGCAGCTTGGGACAGGGGGCTAACTATGGCTACACCTTC.

DNA of the CDR3: TGTGCCAGCAGCTTTCGGGTTCACACTGAAGCTTTCTTT. This codes for CASSFRVHTEAFF. This rearrangement joins TRBV7-2 to TRBJ1-1; D uncertain. V was pared by 3 bases and J by 3 bases, with 8 bases between. The CDR3 length is 13 residues. Germline V lookup: CDR1 SGHTA, CDR2 FQGNSA.

Concerning this clone itself: An end of the junction differs from the germline gene, which may be a read error. The rearrangement links TRBV7-9 to TRBJ2-2; 10 nucleotides align to TRBD2. The CDR3 is 15 residues long. Germline V lookup: CDR1 SEHNR, CDR2 FQNEAQ (reference sequence). CDR3: CASILAGGNTGELFF. CDR3 DNA sequence: TGTGCCAGCATCTTAGCGGGAGGGAACACCGGGGAGCTGTTTTTT.

The chain joins TRBV4-1 to TRBJ1-3, with D unclear. The CDR3 has 15 residues. The V and J ends lost 1 base and 4 bases respectively, with 11 bases between them. Germline assignment: CDR1 MGHRA and CDR2 YSYEKL. CDR3 protein: CASSQAEAEGNTIYF. The CDR3 nucleotides are TGCGCCAGCAGCCAAGCCGAGGCCGAAGGAAACACCATATATTTT.

This clone was observed once. The chain has TRBV18 and TRBJ2-7; 14 bases map to TRBD2. The V gene end was trimmed by 6 bases and the J gene end by 2 bases; junction bases not matched to a gene: 6. The CDR3 totals 16 residues. Germline values: CDR1 KGHSH, CDR2 LQKENI. The chain's CDR3 is CASSIGLAGGAYEQYF. DNA for the CDR3: TGTGCCAGCTCTATCGGACTAGCGGGAGGAGCCTACGAGCAGTACTTC.